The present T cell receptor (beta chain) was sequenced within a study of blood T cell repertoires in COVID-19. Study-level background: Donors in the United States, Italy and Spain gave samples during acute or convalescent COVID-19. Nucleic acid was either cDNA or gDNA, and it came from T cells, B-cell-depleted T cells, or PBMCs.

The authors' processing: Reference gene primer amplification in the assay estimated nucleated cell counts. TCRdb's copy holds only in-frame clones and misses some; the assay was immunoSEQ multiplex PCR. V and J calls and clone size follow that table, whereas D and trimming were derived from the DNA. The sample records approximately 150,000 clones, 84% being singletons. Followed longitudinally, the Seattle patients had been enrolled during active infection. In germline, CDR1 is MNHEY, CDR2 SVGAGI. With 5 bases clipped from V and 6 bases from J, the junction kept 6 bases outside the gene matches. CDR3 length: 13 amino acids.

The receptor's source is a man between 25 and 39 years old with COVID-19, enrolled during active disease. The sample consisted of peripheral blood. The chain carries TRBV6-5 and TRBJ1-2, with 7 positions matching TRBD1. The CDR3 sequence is CASSLTGEDGYTF. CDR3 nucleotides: TGTGCCAGCAGTCTTACAGGGGAGGATGGCTACACCTTC.